The clone carrying this T cell receptor beta chain was counted only a few times. 5'RACE with 10-nucleotide random UMIs generated the cDNA. TCRdb called the 5' RACE reads again in MiXCR, with one record for every CDR3 protein. The sample lists 65,000 to 95,000 distinct CDR3 sequences; nearly 6% were seen once. The CDR3 runs 15 residues. V was trimmed by 6 bases and J by 9 bases, leaving 21 bases between them. This sample was included in a study of neurological immune-mediated disorders. Time point of the sample: longitudinal time-point 2. Stored at -80 C, 2 million PBMCs were the source of the unsorted libraries.

The gene calls are TRBV12-3 or TRBV12-4 and TRBJ2-1; D is ambiguous. The TCR comes from a woman aged 55-69 years with multiple sclerosis. The sample consisted of PBMCs. This CDR3 reads CASSLGPIVLGEQFF. In DNA form, the CDR3 reads TGTGCCAGCAGCCTCGGGCCGATCGTCCTTGGTGAGCAGTTCTTC.